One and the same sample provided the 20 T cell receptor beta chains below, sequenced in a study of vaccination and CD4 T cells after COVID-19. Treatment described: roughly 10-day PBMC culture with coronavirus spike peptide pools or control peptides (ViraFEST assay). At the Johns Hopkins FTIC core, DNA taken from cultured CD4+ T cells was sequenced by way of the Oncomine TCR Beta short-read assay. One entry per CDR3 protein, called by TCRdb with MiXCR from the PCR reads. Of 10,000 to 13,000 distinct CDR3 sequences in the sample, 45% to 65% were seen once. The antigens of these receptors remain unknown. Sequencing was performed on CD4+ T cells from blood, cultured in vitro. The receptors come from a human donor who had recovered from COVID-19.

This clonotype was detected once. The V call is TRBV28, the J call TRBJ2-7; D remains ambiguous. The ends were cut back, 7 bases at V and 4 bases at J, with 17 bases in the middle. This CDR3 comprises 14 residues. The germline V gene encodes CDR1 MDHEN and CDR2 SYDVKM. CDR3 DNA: TGTGCCAGCACCGAAAGGTCCCTGACTTACGAGCAGTACTTC. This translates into CASTERSLTYEQYF.

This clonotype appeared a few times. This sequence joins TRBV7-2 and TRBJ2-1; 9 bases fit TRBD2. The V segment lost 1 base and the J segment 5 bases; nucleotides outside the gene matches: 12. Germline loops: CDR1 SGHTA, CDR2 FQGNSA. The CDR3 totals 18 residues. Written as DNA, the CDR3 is TGTGCCAGCAGCTTAGTAACGAGCGGGAGGCTGCCAAACAATGAGCAGTTCTTC. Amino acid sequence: CASSLVTSGRLPNNEQFF.

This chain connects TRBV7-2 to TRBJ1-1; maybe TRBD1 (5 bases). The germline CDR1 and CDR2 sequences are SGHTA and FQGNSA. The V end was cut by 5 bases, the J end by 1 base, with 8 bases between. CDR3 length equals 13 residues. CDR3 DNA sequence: TGTGCCAGCAGCAGGGACCCGAACACTGAAGCTTTCTTT. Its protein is CASSRDPNTEAFF.

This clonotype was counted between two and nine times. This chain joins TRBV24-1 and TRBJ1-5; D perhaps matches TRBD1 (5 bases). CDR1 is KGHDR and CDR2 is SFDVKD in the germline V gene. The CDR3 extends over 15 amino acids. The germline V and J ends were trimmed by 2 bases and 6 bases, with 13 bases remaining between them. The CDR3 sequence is CATSDSGTSGQPQHF. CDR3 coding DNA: TGTGCCACCAGTGATTCCGGGACCTCAGGTCAGCCCCAGCATTTT.

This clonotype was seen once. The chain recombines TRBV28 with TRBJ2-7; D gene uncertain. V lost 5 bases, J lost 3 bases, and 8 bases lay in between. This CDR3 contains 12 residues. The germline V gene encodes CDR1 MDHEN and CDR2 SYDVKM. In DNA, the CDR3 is TGTGCCAGCAGTCTTCTACACTACGAGCAGTACTTC. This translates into CASSLLHYEQYF.

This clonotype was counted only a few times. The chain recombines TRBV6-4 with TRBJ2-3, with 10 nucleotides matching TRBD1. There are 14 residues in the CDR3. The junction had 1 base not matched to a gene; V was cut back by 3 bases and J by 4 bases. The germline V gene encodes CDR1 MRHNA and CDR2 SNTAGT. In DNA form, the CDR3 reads TGTGCCAGCAGTGAGACAGGGGGCGCAGATACGCAGTATTTT. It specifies CASSETGGADTQYF.

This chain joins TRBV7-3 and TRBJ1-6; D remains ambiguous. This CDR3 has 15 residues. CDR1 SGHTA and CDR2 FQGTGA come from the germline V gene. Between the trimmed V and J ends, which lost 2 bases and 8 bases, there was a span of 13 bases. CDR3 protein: CASSLDPAVHSPLHF. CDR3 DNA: TGTGCCAGCAGCTTAGACCCCGCCGTACATTCACCCCTCCACTTT.

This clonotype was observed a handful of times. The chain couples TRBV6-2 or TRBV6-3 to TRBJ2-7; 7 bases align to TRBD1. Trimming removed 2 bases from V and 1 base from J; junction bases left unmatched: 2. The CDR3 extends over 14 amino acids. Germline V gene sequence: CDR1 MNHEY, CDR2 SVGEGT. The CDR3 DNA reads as TGTGCCAGCAGTTACACGGACAGGTCCTACGAGCAGTACTTC. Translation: CASSYTDRSYEQYF.

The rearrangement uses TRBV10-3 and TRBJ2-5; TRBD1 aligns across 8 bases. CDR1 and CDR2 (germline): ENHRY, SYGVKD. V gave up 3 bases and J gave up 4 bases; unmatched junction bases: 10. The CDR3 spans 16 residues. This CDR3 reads CAISDPDREALETQYF. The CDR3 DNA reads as TGTGCCATCAGTGACCCGGACAGGGAGGCTTTAGAGACCCAGTACTTC.

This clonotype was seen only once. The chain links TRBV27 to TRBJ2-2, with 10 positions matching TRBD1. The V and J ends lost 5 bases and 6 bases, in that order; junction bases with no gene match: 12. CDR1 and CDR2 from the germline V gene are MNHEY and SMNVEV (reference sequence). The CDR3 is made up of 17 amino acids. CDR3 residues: CASSPHMGTGVAGELFF. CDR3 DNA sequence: TGTGCCAGCAGTCCACACATGGGGACAGGGGTAGCCGGGGAGCTGTTTTTT.

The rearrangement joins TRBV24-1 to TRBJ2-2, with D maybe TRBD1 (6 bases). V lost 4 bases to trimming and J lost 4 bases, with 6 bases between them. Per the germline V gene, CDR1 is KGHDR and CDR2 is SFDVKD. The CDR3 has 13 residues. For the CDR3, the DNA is TGTGCCACCAGTGAGGACAGCACCGGGGAGCTGTTTTTT. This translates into CATSEDSTGELFF.

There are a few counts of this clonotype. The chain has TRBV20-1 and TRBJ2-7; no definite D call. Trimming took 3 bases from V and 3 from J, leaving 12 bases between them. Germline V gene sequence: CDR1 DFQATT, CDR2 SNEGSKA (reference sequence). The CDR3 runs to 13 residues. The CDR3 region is CSASSSGDYEQYF. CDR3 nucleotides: TGCAGTGCTAGCTCCTCCGGCGACTACGAGCAGTACTTC.

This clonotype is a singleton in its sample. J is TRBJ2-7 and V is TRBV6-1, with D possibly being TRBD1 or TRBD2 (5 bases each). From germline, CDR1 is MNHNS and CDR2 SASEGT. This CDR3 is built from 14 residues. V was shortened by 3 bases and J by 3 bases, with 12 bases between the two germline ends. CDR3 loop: CASSDTMGDYEQYF. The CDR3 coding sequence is TGTGCCAGCAGTGACACCATGGGGGACTACGAGCAGTACTTC.

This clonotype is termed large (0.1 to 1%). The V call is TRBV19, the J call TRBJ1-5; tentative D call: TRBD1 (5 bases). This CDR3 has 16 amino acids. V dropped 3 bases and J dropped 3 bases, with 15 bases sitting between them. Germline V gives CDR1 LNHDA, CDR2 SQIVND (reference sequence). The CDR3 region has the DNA TGTGCCAGTAGTATGGTAGCCGGGGCAGTCAATCAGCCCCAGCATTTT. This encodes CASSMVAGAVNQPQHF.

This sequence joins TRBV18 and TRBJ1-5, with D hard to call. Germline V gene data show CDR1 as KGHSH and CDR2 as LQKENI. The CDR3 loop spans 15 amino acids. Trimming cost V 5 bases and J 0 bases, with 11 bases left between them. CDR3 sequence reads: CASSKDGYSNQPQHF. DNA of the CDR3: TGTGCCAGCTCAAAGGACGGGTATAGCAATCAGCCCCAGCATTTT. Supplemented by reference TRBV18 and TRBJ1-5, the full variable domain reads NAGVMQNPRHLVRRRGQEARLRCSPMKGHSHVYWYRQLPEEGLKFMVYLQKENIIDESGMPKERFSAEFPKEGPSILRIQQVVRGDSAAYFCASSKDGYSNQPQHFGDGTRLSIL.

For the CDR3, the DNA is TGTGCCAGCAGCTTGGTAGTGGGGACAGGGGATTCACCCCTCCACTTT. Translated, it gives CASSLVVGTGDSPLHF. The chain has TRBV7-8 and TRBJ1-6; 10 bases agree with TRBD1. Per germline, CDR1 SGHVS and CDR2 FQNEAQ. The ends lost 3 bases at V and 8 bases at J; junction bases unmatched: 7. The CDR3 length is 16 residues.

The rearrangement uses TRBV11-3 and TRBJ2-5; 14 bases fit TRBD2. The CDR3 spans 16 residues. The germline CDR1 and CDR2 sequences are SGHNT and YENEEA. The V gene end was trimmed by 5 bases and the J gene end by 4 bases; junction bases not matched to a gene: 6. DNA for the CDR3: TGTGCCAGCAGCCCTGGGACTAGCGGGAGAGGAGAGACCCAGTACTTC. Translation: CASSPGTSGRGETQYF.

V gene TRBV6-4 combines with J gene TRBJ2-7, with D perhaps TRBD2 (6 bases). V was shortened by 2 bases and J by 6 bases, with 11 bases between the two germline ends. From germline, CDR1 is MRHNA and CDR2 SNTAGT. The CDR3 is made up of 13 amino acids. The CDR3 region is CASSDPSGVEQYF. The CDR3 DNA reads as TGTGCCAGCAGTGACCCCTCGGGAGTCGAGCAGTACTTC.

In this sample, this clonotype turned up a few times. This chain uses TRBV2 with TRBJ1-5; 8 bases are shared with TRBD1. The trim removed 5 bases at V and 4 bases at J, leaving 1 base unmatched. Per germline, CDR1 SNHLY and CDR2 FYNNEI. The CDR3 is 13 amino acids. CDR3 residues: CASSRQGNQPQHF. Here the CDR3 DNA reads TGTGCCAGCAGTCGACAGGGGAATCAGCCCCAGCATTTT.

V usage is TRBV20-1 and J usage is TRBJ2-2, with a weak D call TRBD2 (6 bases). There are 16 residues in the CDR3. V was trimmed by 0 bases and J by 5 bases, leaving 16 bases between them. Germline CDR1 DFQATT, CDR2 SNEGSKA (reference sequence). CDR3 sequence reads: CSARDQRTRGTGELFF. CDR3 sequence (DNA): TGCAGTGCTAGAGATCAGAGGACCCGGGGGACCGGGGAGCTGTTTTTT.